This T cell receptor beta chain was identified during a study of blood T cell repertoires in COVID-19. The ends lost 1 base at V and 5 bases at J; junction bases unmatched: 3. Germline CDR1 is KGHSH and CDR2 is LQKENI. The CDR3 length is 16 residues. The assay was immunoSEQ multiplex PCR, and TCRdb's table has in-frame clones only and misses some. This table has more than 90,000 clones, over 80% appearing once. The receptor comes from a man in his forties or fifties with acute or convalescent COVID-19. J is TRBJ2-3 and V is TRBV18, with 13 bases identical to TRBD2. The specimen sequenced was peripheral blood. The CDR3 spells CASSPRLAGGRDTQYF. The CDR3 DNA is TGTGCCAGCTCACCACGACTAGCGGGGGGTAGAGATACGCAGTATTTT.